This T cell receptor (beta chain) was retrieved from a study of CD8 T cells in Susac syndrome. Trimming took 6 bases from V and 1 from J, leaving 16 bases between them. This CDR3 has 15 amino acids. RNA totalling roughly 0.5 to 1 ug underwent reverse transcription with random hexamers. The TCR beta CDR3 was amplified by immunoSEQ multiplex PCR across 54 Vbeta, 13 Jbeta. TCRdb itself ran the immunoSEQ multiplex PCR reads through MiXCR, one entry per CDR3 protein. The sample lists some 100,000 distinct CDR3 sequences, about 96% occurring once. From blood CD8+ and CD4+ T cells, TCR beta sequences were generated. In contrast to the negatively isolated CD8+ and CD4+ T cells, TEMRA cells were FACS-enriched. In regard to this clonotype: Its antigen remains unidentified.

Overall study results and limits: The authors acknowledged that their TCR sequencing and HLA analysis involved a relatively small number of individuals.

The clonotype comes from a human donor in good health. The chain uses TRBV12-3 or TRBV12-4 and TRBJ2-7, with D perhaps given as TRBD1 or TRBD2 (5 bases each). Sequencing used CD4+ T cells from PBMCs. The CDR3 bases are TGTGCCAGCAGCCTACCCGGGACCCAATCCTACGAGCAGTACTTC. This codes for CASSLPGTQSYEQYF.